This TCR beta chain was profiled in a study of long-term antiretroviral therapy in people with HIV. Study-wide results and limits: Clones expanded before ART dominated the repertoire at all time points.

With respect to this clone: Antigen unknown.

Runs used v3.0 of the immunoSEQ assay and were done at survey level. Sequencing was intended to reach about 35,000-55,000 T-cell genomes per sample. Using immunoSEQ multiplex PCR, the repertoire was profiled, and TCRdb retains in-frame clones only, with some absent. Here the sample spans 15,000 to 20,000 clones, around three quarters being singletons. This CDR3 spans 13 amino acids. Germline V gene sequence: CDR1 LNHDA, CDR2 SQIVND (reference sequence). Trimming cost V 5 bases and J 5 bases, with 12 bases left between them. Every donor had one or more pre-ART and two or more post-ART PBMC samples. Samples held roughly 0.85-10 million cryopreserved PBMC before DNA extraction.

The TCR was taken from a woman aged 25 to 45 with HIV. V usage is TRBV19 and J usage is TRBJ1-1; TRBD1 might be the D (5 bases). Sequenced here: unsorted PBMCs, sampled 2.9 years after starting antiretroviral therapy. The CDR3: CASSENRRTEAFF. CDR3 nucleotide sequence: TGTGCCAGTAGTGAAAACAGGAGGACTGAAGCTTTCTTT.